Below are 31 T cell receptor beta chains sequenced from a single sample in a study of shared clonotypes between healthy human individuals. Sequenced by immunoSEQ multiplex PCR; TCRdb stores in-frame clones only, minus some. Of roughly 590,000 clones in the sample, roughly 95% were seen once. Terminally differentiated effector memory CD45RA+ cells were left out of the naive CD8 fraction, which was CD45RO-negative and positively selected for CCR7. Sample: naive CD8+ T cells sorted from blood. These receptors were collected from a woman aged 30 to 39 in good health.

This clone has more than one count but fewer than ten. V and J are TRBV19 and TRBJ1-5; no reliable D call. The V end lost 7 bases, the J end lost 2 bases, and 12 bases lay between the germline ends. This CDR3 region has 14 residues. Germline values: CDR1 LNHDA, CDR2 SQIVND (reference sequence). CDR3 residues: CASIGGGGNQPQHF. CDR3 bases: TGTGCCAGTATTGGTGGAGGTGGCAATCAGCCCCAGCATTTT.

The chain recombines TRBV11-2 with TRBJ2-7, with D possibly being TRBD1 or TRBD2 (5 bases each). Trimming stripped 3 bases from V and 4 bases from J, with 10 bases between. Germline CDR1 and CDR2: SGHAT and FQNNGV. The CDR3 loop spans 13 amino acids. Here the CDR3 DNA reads TGTGCCAGCAGCTTGAGGGGAACTTACGAGCAGTACTTC. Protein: CASSLRGTYEQYF.

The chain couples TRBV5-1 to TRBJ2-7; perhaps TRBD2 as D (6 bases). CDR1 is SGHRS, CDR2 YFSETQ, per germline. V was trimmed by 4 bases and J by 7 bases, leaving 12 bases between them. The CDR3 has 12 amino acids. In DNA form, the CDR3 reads TGCGCCAGCAGCCGTTACGGGGGAGAGCAGTACTTC. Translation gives CASSRYGGEQYF.

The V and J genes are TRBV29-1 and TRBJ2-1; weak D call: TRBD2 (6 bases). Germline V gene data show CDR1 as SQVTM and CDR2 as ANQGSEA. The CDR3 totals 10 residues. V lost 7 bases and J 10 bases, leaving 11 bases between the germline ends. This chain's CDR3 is CSARLGEQFF. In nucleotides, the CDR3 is TGCAGCGCCCGACTAGGCGAGCAGTTCTTC.

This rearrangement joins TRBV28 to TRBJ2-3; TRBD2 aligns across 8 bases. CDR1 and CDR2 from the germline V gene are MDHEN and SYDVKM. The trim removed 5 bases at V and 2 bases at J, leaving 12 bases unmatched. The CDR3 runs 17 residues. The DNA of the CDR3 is TGTGCCAGCAGTGGGACACGGGCTAGCGGGCACACAGATACGCAGTATTTT. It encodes CASSGTRASGHTDTQYF. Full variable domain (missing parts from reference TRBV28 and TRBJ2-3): DVKVTQSSRYLVKRTGEKVFLECVQDMDHENMFWYRQDPGLGLRLIYFSYDVKMKEKGDIPEGYSVSREKKERFSLILESASTNQTSMYLCASSGTRASGHTDTQYFGPGTRLTVL.

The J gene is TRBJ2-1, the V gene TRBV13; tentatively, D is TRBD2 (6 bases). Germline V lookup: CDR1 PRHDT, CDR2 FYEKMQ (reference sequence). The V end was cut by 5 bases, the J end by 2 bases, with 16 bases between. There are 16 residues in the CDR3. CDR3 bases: TGTGCCAGCAGCCGACCAACGGGAGTGACCTACAATGAGCAGTTCTTC. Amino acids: CASSRPTGVTYNEQFF. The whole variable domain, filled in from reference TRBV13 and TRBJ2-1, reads AAGVIQSPRHLIKEKRETATLKCYPIPRHDTVYWYQQGPGQDPQFLISFYEKMQSDKGSIPDRFSAQQFSDYHSELNMSSLELGDSALYFCASSRPTGVTYNEQFFGPGTRLTVL.

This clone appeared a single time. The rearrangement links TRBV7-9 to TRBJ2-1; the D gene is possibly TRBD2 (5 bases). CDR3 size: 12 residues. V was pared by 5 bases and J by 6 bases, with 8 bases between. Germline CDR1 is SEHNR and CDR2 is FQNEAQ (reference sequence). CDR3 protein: CASSKSGNEQFF. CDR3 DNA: TGTGCCAGCAGCAAAAGCGGCAATGAGCAGTTCTTC.

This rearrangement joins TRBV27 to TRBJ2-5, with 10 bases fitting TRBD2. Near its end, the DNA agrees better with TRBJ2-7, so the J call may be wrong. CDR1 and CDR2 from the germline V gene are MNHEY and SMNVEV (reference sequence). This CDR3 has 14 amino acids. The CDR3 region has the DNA TGTGCCAGCAGTTTCGCAGCGGGAGGGTACGAGCAGTACTTC. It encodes CASSFAAGGYEQYF.

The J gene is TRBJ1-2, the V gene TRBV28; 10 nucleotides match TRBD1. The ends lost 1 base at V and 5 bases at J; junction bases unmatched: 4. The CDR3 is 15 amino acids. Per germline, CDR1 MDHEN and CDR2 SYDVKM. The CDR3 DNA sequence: TGTGCCAGCAGTTTATCGGGACAGGGGATTTATGGCTACACCTTC. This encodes CASSLSGQGIYGYTF.

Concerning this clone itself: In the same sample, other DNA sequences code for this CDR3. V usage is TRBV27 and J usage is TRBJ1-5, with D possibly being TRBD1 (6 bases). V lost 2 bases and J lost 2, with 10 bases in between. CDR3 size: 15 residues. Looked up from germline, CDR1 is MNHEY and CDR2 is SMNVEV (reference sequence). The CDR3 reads CASSLGRQGNQPQHF. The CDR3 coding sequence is TGTGCCAGCAGTTTAGGTCGACAGGGCAATCAGCCCCAGCATTTT.

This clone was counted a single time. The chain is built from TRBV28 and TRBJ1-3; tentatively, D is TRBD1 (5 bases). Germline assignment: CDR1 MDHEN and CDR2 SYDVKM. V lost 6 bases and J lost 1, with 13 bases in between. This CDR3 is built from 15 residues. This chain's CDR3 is CASSLFRGSGNTIYF. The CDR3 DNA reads TGTGCCAGCAGCCTGTTCCGGGGGTCTGGAAACACCATATATTTT. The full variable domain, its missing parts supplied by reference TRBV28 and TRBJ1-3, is DVKVTQSSRYLVKRTGEKVFLECVQDMDHENMFWYRQDPGLGLRLIYFSYDVKMKEKGDIPEGYSVSREKKERFSLILESASTNQTSMYLCASSLFRGSGNTIYFGEGSWLTVV.

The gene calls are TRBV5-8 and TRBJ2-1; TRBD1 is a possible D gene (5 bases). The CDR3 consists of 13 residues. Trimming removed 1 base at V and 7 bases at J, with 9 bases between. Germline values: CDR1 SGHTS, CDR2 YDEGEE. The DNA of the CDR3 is TGTGCCAGCAGCTTGACAGGATCAAATGAGCAGTTCTTC. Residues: CASSLTGSNEQFF. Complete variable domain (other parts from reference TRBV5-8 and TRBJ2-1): EAGVTQSPTHLIKTRGQQATLRCSPISGHTSVYWYQQALGLGLQFLLWYDEGEERNRGNFPPRFSGRQFPNYSSELNVNALELEDSALYLCASSLTGSNEQFFGPGTRLTVL.

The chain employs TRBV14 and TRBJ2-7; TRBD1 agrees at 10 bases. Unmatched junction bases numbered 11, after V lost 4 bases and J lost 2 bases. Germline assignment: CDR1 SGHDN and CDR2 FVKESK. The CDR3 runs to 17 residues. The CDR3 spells CASSPRPGQGFPYEQYF. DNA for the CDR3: TGTGCCAGCAGCCCGCGACCGGGACAGGGGTTCCCCTACGAGCAGTACTTC.

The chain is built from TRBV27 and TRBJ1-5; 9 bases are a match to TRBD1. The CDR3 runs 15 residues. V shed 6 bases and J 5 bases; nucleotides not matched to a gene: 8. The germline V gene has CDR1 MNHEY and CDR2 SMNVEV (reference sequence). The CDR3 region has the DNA TGTGCCAGCAGCATAGGACAGGGGAATCATCAGCCCCAGCATTTT. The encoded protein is CASSIGQGNHQPQHF.

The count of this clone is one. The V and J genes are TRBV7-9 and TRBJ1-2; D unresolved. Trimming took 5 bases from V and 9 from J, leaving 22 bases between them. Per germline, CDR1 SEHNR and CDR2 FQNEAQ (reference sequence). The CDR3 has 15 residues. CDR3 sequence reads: CASSRPAAVNVSYTF. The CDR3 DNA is TGTGCCAGCAGCCGACCGGCGGCCGTGAATGTGAGCTACACCTTC. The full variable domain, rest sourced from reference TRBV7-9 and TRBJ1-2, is DTGVSQNPRHKITKRGQNVTFRCDPISEHNRLYWYRQTLGQGPEFLTYFQNEAQLEKSRLLSDRFSAERPKGSFSTLEIQRTEQGDSAMYLCASSRPAAVNVSYTFGSGTRLTVV.

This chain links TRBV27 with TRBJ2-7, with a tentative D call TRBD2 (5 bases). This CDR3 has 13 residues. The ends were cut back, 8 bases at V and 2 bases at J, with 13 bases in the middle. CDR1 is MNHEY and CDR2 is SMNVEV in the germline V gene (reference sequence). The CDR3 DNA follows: TGTGCCAGCGCACTAGAGCCAACCTACGAGCAGTACTTC. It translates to CASALEPTYEQYF.

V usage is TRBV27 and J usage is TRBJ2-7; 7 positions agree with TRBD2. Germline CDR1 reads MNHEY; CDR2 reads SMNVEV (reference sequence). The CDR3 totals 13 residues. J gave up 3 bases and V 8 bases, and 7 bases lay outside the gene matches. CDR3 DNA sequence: TGTGCCAGCGCCTCTAGCGGCTACTACGAGCAGTACTTC. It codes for CASASSGYYEQYF.

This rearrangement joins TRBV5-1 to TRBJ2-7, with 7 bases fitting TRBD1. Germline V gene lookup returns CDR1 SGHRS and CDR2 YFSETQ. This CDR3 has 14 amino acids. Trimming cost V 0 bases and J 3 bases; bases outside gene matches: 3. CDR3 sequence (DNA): TGCGCCAGCAGCTTGGCTCGGGACAGCTACGAGCAGTACTTC. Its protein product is CASSLARDSYEQYF.

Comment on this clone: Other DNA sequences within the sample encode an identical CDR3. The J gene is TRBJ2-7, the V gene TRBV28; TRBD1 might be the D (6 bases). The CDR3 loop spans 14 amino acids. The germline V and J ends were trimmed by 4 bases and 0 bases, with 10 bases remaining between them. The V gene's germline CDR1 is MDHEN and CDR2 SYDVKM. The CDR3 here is CASSSTDSSYEQYF. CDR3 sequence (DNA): TGTGCCAGCAGTTCAACGGACAGCTCCTACGAGCAGTACTTC.

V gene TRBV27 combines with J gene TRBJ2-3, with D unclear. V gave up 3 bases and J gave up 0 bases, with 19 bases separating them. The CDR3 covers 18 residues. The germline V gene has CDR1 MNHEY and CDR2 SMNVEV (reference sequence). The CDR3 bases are TGTGCCAGCAGTTTCCTCAAACCGGACCCCGCTAGCACAGATACGCAGTATTTT. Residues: CASSFLKPDPASTDTQYF.

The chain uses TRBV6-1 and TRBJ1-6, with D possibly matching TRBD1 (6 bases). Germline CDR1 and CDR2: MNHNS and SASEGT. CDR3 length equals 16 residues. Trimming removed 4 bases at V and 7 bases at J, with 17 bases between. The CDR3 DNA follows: TGTGCCAGCAGTGGGGGGACACGGGAAGCAAATTCACCCCTCCACTTT. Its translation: CASSGGTREANSPLHF.

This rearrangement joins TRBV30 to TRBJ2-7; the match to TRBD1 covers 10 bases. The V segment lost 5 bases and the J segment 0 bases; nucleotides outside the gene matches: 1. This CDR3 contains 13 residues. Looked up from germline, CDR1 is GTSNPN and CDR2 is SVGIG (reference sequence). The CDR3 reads CAWRDRGSYEQYF. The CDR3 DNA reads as TGTGCCTGGCGGGACAGGGGCTCCTACGAGCAGTACTTC.

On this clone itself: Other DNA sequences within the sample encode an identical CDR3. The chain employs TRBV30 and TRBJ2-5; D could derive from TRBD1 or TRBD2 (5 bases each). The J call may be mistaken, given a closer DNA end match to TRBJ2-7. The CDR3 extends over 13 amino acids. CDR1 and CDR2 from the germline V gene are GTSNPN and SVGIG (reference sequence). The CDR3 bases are TGTGCCTGGAGTACGGGGCCCTCCTACGAGCAGTACTTC. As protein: CAWSTGPSYEQYF.

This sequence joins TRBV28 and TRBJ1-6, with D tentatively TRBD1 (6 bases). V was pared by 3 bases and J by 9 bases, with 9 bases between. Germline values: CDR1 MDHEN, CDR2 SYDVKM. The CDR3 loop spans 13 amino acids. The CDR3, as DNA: TGTGCCAGCAGTTTCCTGGACAGTTCACCCCTCCACTTT. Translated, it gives CASSFLDSSPLHF. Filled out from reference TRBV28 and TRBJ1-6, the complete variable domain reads DVKVTQSSRYLVKRTGEKVFLECVQDMDHENMFWYRQDPGLGLRLIYFSYDVKMKEKGDIPEGYSVSREKKERFSLILESASTNQTSMYLCASSFLDSSPLHFGNGTRLTVT.

CDR3 sequence (DNA): TGCGCCAGCAGCTTGGCCCCTAGCGGGAGTTACGAGCAGTACTTC. Its translation: CASSLAPSGSYEQYF. J is TRBJ2-5 and V is TRBV5-1, with 10 bases that match TRBD2. The DNA end favors TRBJ2-7, so the J call may be wrong. This CDR3 spans 15 amino acids. Germline lookup yields CDR1 SGHRS and CDR2 YFSETQ.

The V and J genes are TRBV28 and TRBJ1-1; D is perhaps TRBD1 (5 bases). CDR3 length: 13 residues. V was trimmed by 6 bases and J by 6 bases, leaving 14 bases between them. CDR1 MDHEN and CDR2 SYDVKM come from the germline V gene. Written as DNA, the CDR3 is TGTGCCAGCAGCTACCATCAGGGCTCTGAAGCTTTCTTT. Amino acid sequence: CASSYHQGSEAFF.

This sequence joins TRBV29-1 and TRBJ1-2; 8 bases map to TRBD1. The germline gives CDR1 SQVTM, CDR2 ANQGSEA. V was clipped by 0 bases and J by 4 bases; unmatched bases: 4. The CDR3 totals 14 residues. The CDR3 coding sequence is TGCAGCGTTGAAGATGGGGACAGGTTCTATGGCTACACCTTC. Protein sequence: CSVEDGDRFYGYTF.

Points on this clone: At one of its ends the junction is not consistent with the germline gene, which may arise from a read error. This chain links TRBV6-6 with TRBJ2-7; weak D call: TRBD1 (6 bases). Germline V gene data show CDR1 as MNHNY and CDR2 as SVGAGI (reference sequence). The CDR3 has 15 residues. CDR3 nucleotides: TGTGCCATCAGTGACCGGACAGCCCAACCCTACGAGCAGTACTTC. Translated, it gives CAISDRTAQPYEQYF.

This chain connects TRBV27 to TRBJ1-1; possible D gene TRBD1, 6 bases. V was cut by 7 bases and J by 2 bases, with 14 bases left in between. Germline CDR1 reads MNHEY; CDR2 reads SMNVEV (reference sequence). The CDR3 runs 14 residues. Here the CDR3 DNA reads TGTGCCAGCAAGTCGAGGGGGGCAAACACTGAAGCTTTCTTT. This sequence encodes CASKSRGANTEAFF.

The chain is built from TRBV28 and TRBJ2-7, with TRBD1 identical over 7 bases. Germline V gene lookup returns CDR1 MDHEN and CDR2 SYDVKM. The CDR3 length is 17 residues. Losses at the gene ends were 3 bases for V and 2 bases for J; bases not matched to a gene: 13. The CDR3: CASSFRPGQFFTYEQYF. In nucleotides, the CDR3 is TGTGCCAGCAGTTTCAGACCGGGACAGTTCTTCACCTACGAGCAGTACTTC.

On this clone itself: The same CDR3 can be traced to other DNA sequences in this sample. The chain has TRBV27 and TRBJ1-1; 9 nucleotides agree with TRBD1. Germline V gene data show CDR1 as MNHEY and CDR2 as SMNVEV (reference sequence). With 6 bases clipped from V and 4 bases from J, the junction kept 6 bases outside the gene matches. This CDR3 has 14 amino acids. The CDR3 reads CASRPGQGFTEAFF. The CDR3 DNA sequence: TGTGCCAGCAGACCGGGACAGGGATTCACTGAAGCTTTCTTT.